Listed here is a single T cell receptor beta chain. What it binds is not known. The data derive from a study of T cells in localized non-small cell lung cancer. Repertoires were generated with immunoSEQ multiplex PCR, while TCRdb's copy carries only in-frame clones and drops some. The sample lists around 50,000 clones; 80% to 90% were seen once. Study results and caveats: Median detection of top 100 tumor clones in adjacent lung was 57 clones. Uninvolved adjacent lung had higher T cell clonality than tumor and all other tissues. Blood T cell density predicted longer survival; adjacent-lung clonality, shorter. Because researchers sequenced only one region of the tumor, heterogeneity is still possible.

The sequencing used peripheral blood, collected before any cancer treatment. The TCR comes from a male donor older than 55 with stage III squamous cell lung carcinoma.

CDR3 residues: CASSAQGRTEAFF. The CDR3 nucleotides are TGTGCCAGCAGTGCCCAGGGACGCACTGAAGCTTTCTTT. The rearrangement links TRBV6-5 to TRBJ1-1; TRBD1 is a possible D gene (5 bases). The ends were cut back, 5 bases at V and 4 bases at J, with 11 bases in the middle. The CDR3 runs 13 residues. Germline CDR1 reads MNHEY; CDR2 reads SVGAGI.